This T cell receptor (beta chain) is from a study of blood T cell repertoires in COVID-19. Turning to the study itself: Material from acute and convalescent COVID-19 was sourced from the United States, Italy and Spain. Sources were T cells, B-cell-depleted T cells, or PBMCs; the material itself was cDNA or gDNA.

The CDR3 length is 13 residues. The germline gives CDR1 MNHEY, CDR2 SVGAGI. V was cut by 7 bases and J by 6 bases, with 16 bases left in between. Original analysis: Amplification with reference gene primers provided the estimates of nucleated cell counts. Produced via immunoSEQ multiplex PCR; TCRdb's table is partial and in-frame only. That table furnishes V, J and clone size, whereas the DNA furnished D and trimming. Of roughly 220,000 clones in the sample, 80% to 85% were seen once. This clone was recorded only once. This sequence was found in an older woman who had recovered from COVID-19. The sequenced material came from peripheral blood. The chain carries TRBV6-5 and TRBJ2-7; the D gene is possibly TRBD1 (6 bases). The CDR3 bases are TGTGCCAGCAAACCGCGGTTAGGGGGCGAGCAGTACTTC. It specifies CASKPRLGGEQYF.